These T cell receptor beta chains were read from a single sample in a study of blood T cell repertoires in COVID-19. Only in-frame clones appear in the TCRdb table, and some are missing; sequencing was by immunoSEQ multiplex PCR. The sample has nearly 35,000 clones, approximately 86% seen once. What was sequenced was peripheral blood. Receptors originate from a man aged 70-80 years with acute or convalescent COVID-19. CDR3s include the opening cysteine and the closing phenylalanine or tryptophan. Each record gives: V gene, J gene, D gene, clone size, CDR3 protein, CDR3 DNA. D genes are given only for firm matches. The size field is filled for only some rows; it gives once, few, many or a size class.

>TRBV9|TRBJ1-3|NA|few
CASSVSQGRTGNTIYF
TGTGCCAGCAGCGTGTCACAGGGAAGGACAGGAAACACCATATATTTT
>TRBV2|TRBJ1-1|TRBD1|NA
CASSPGTGYTEAFF
TGTGCCAGCAGCCCCGGGACAGGGTACACTGAAGCTTTCTTT
>TRBV5-6|TRBJ2-3|NA|NA
CASSLRGASTDTQYF
TGTGCCAGCAGCTTGAGGGGCGCAAGTACAGATACGCAGTATTTT
>TRBV18|TRBJ2-7|TRBD2|NA
CASSESSGASYEQYF
TGTGCCAGCTCCGAGTCCAGCGGGGCCTCCTACGAGCAGTACTTC
>TRBV12-3/TRBV12-4|TRBJ1-1|TRBD1|NA
CASSFRTGRDAFF
TGTGCCAGCAGTTTCAGGACAGGGCGAGATGCTTTCTTT
>TRBV21-1|TRBJ2-6|NA|NA
CASSKSGTDSGANVLTF
TGTGCCAGCAGCAAATCCGGGACAGACTCTGGGGCCAACGTCCTGACTTTC
>TRBV7-9|TRBJ2-4|TRBD2|NA
CASSKTSGLAKNIQYF
TGTGCCAGCAGCAAGACTAGCGGACTAGCCAAAAACATTCAGTACTTC
>TRBV9|TRBJ1-2|TRBD1|NA
CASSPGTGPNYGYTF
TGTGCCAGCAGCCCGGGGACAGGACCTAACTATGGCTACACCTTC
>TRBV5-5|TRBJ2-7|TRBD2|NA
CASSSPSPGLVYEQYF
TGTGCCAGCAGCTCACCCTCACCGGGACTAGTTTACGAGCAGTACTTC
>TRBV2|TRBJ1-6|NA|NA
CARGAASANSPLHF
TGTGCCAGAGGGGCCGCGTCGGCTAATTCACCCCTCCACTTT
>TRBV18|TRBJ2-5|NA|NA
CASSRATETQYF
TGTGCCAGCTCGCGTGCCACAGAGACCCAGTACTTC
>TRBV7-9|TRBJ1-2|NA|NA
CASSSRQDNYGYTF
TGTGCCAGCAGCTCTCGACAAGATAACTATGGCTACACCTTC
>TRBV5-1|TRBJ1-2|NA|NA
CASSFEGNYGYTF
TGCGCCAGCAGCTTCGAGGGTAACTATGGCTACACCTTC
>TRBV19|TRBJ1-2|NA|NA
CASSMGRGRGYTF
TGTGCCAGTAGTATGGGTAGAGGTCGTGGCTACACCTTC
>TRBV27|TRBJ2-7|TRBD2|NA
CASSSSGRAPQYF
TGTGCCAGCAGCTCTAGCGGGAGGGCCCCCCAGTACTTC
>TRBV4-1|TRBJ1-1|NA|NA
CASSPQGDTEAFF
TGCGCCAGCAGCCCACAGGGAGACACTGAAGCTTTCTTT
>TRBV7-9|TRBJ1-3|NA|NA
CASRVDSGNTIYF
TGTGCCAGCAGGGTAGACTCTGGAAACACCATATATTTT